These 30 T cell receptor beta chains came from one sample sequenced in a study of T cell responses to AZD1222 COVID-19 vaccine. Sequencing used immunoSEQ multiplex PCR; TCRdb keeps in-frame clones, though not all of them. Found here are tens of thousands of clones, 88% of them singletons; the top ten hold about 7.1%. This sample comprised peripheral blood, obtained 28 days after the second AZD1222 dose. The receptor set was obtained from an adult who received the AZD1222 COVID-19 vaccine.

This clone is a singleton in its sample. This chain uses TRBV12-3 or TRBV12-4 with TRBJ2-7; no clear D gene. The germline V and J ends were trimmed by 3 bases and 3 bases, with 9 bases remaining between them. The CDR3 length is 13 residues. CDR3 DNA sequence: TGTGCCAGCAGTTTTGGCAGCGACTACGAGCAGTACTTC. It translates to CASSFGSDYEQYF.

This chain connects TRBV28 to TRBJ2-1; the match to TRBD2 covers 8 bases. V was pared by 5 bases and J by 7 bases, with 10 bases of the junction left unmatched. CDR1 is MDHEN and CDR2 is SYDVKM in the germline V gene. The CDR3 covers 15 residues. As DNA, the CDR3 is TGTGCCAGCAGTACCACCGGGACTAGATCGAATGAGCAGTTCTTC. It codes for CASSTTGTRSNEQFF.

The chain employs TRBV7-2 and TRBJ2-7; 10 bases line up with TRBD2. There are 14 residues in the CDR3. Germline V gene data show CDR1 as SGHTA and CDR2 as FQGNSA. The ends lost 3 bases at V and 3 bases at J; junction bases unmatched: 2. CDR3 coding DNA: TGTGCCAGCAGCTTCGGGACTAGCGTCTACGAGCAGTACTTC. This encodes CASSFGTSVYEQYF.

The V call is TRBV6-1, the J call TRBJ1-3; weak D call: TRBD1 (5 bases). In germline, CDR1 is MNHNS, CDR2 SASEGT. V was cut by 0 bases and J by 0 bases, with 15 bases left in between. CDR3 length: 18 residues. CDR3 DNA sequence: TGTGCCAGCAGTGAAGCGCGGTTGGGGGGGGGCTCTGGAAACACCATATATTTT. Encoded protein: CASSEARLGGGSGNTIYF.

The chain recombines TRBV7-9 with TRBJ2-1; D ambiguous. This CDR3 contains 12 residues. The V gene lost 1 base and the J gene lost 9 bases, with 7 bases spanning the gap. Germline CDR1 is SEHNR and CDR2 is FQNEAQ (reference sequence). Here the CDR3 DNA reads TGTGCCAGCAGCTTAGTACAGCTTGAGCAGTTCTTC. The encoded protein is CASSLVQLEQFF.

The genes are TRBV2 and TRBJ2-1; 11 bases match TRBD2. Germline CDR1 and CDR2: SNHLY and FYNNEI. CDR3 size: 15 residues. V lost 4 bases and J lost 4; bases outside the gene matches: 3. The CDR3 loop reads CASSVLAGDYNEQFF. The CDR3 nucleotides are TGTGCCAGCAGTGTACTAGCGGGAGATTACAATGAGCAGTTCTTC.

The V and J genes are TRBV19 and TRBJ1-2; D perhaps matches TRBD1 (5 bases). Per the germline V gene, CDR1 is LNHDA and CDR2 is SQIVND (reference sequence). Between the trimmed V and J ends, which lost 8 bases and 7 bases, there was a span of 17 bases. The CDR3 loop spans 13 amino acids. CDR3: CASWVQGEGGYTF. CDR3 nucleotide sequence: TGTGCCAGTTGGGTGCAGGGCGAAGGTGGCTACACCTTC. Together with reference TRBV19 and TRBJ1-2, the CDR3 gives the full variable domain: DGGITQSPKYLFRKEGQNVTLSCEQNLNHDAMYWYRQDPGQGLRLIYYSQIVNDFQKGDIAEGYSVSREKKESFPLTVTSAQKNPTAFYLCASWVQGEGGYTFGSGTRLTVV.

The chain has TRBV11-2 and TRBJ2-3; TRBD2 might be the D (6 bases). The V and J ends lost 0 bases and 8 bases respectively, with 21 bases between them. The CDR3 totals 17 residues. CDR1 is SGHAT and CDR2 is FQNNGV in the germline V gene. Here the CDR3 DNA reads TGTGCCAGCAGCTTAGATCTTACTTCCGGAACGGGGGTTACGCAGTATTTT. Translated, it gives CASSLDLTSGTGVTQYF.

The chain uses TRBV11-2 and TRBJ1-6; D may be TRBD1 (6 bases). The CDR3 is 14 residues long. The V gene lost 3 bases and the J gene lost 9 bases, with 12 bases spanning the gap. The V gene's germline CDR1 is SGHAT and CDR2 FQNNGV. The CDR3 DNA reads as TGTGCCAGCAGCTTCAGGGACAACCCTTCACCCCTCCACTTT. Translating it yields CASSFRDNPSPLHF.

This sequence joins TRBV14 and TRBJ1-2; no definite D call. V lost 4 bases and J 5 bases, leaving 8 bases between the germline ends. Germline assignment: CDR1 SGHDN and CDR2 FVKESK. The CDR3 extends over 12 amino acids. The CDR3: CASSRPGYGYTF. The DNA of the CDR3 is TGTGCCAGCAGCCGTCCCGGGTATGGCTACACCTTC.

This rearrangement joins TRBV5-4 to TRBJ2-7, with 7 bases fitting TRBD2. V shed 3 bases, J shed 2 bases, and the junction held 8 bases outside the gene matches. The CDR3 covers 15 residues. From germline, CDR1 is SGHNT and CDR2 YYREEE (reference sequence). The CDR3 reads CASSSGTGGAYEQYF. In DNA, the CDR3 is TGTGCCAGCAGCTCTGGTACGGGAGGAGCCTACGAGCAGTACTTC.

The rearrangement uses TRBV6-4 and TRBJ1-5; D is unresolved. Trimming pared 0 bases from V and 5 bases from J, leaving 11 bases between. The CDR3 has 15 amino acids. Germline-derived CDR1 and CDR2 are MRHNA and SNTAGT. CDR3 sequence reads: CASSDSERDHQPQHF. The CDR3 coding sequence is TGTGCCAGCAGTGACTCGGAAAGGGATCATCAGCCCCAGCATTTT.

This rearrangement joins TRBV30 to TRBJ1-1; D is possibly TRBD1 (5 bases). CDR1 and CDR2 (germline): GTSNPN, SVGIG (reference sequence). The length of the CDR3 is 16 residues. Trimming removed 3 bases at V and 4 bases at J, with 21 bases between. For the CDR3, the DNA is TGTGCCTGGAGACCCCTTTTGACGGGGCTTGGCACTGAAGCTTTCTTT. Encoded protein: CAWRPLLTGLGTEAFF.

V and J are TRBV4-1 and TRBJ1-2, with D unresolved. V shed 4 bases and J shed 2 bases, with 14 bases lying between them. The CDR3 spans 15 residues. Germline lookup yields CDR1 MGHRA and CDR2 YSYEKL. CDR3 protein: CASSLSDAGNYGYTF. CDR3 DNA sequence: TGCGCCAGCAGCCTCTCGGACGCGGGCAACTATGGCTACACCTTC.

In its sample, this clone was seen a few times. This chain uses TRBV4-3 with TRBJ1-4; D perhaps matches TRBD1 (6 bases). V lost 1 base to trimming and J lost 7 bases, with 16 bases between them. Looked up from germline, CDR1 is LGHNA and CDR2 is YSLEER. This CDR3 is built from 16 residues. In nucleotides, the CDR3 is TGCGCCAGCAGCCAAGGCGGGGGAGGGGGTAGTGAAAAACTGTTTTTT. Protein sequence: CASSQGGGGGSEKLFF.

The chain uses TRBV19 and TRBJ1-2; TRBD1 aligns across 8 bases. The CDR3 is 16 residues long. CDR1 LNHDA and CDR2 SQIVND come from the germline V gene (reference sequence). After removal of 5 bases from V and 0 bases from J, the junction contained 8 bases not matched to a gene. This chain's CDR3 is CASSPAPQGANYGYTF. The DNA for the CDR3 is TGTGCCAGTAGTCCGGCCCCACAGGGGGCTAACTATGGCTACACCTTC.

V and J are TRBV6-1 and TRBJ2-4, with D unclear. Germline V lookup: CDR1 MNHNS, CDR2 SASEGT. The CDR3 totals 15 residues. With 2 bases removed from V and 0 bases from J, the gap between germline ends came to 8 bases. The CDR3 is CASSESWGAKNIQYF. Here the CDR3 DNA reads TGTGCCAGCAGTGAAAGTTGGGGAGCCAAAAACATTCAGTACTTC.

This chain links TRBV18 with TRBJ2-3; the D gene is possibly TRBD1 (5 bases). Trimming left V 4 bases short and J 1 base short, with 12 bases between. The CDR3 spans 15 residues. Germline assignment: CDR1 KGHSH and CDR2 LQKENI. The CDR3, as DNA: TGTGCCAGCTCACGAGACGACAGAGGCACAGATACGCAGTATTTT. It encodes CASSRDDRGTDTQYF.

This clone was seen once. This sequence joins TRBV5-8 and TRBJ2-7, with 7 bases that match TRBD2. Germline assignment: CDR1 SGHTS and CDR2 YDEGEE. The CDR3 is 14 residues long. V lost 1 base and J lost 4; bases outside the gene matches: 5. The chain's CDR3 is CASSLLRESYEQYF. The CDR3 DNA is TGTGCCAGCAGCTTGTTGCGGGAGTCTTACGAGCAGTACTTC.

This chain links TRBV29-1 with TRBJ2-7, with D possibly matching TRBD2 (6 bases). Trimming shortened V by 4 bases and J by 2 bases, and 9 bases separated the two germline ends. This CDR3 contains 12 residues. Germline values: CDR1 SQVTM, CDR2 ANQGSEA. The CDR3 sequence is CSVAGEAYEQYF. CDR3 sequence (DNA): TGCAGCGTTGCTGGGGAGGCCTACGAGCAGTACTTC.

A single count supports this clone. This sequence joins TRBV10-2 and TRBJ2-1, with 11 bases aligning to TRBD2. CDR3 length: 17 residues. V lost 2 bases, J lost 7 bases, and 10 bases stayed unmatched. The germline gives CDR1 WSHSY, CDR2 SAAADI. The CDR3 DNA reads TGCGCCAGCAGTGAGATTGTTAGCGGGAGGGCCAGAAATGAGCAGTTCTTC. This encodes CASSEIVSGRARNEQFF.

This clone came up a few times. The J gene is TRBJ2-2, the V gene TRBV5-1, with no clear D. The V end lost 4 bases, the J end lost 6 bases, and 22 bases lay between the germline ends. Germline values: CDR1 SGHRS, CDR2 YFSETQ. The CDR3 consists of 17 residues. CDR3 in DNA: TGCGCCAGCAGCCAACCCATCGGCAGGCTAAATCCCGGGGAGCTGTTTTTT. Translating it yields CASSQPIGRLNPGELFF.

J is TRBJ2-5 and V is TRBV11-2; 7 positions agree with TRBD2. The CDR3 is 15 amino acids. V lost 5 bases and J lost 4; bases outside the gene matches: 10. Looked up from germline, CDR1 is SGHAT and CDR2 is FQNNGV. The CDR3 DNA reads TGTGCCAGCAGCCCCGGACTAGGAGTAGCAGAGACCCAGTACTTC. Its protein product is CASSPGLGVAETQYF.

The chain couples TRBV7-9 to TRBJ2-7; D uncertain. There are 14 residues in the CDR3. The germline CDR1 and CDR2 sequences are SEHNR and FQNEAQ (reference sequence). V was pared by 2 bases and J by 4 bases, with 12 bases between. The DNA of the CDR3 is TGTGCCAGCAGCTTAAATAAGGGTGCGTACGAGCAGTACTTC. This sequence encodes CASSLNKGAYEQYF.

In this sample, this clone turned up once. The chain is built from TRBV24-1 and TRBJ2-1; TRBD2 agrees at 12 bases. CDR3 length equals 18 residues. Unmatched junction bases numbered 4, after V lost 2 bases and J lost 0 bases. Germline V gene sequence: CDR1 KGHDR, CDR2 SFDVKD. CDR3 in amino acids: CATSDSSLAGGSYNEQFF. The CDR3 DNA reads TGTGCCACCAGTGATTCGTCACTAGCGGGAGGCTCCTACAATGAGCAGTTCTTC.

CDR3 nucleotide sequence: TGTGCCAGCAGTTACTCGGGGTCTCAGCTTAATGAAAAACTGTTTTTT. It yields the protein CASSYSGSQLNEKLFF. This chain connects TRBV6-2 or TRBV6-3 to TRBJ1-4; unclear D gene. The CDR3 has 16 residues. Germline CDR1 MNHEY, CDR2 SVGEGT. Deletions cut 0 bases from V and 4 bases from J, with 12 bases between.

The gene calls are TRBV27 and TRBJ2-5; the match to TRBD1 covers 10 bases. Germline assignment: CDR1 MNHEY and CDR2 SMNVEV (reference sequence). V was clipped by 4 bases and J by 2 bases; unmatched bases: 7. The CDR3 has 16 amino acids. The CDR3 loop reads CASSSLDRGVQETQYF. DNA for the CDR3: TGTGCCAGCAGTTCCCTGGACAGGGGGGTTCAAGAGACCCAGTACTTC.

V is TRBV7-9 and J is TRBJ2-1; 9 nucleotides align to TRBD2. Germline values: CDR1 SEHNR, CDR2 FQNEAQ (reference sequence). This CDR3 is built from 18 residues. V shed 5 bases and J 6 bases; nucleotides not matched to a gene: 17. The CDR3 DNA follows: TGTGCCAGCAGCCCTTACCTGATTAGCGGGAGAGGGGGCAATGAGCAGTTCTTC. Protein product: CASSPYLISGRGGNEQFF.

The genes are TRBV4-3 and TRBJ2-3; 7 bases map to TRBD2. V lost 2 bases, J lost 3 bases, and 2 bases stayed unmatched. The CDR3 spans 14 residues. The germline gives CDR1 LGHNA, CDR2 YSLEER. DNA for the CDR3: TGCGCCAGCAGCCAACGGACTAGGACAGATACGCAGTATTTT. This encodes CASSQRTRTDTQYF.

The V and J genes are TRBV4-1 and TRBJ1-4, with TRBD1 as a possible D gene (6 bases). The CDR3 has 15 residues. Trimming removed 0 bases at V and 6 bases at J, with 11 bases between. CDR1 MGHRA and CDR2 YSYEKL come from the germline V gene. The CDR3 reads CASSQDQGGHEKLFF. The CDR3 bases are TGCGCCAGCAGCCAAGATCAAGGGGGACATGAAAAACTGTTTTTT.